Each of the 25 T cell receptor beta chains below was sequenced from the same sample in a study of T cell clonality in common variable immunodeficiency. General observations from the study: In common variable immunodeficiency, TCR beta chains reportedly carried fewer deletions and N-nucleotide insertions.

Profiling relied on immunoSEQ multiplex PCR, and the TCRdb table lists in-frame clones only, not all of them. The sample has fewer than 30,000 clones, none seen only once; the top ten hold approximately 31%. Their antigens are not known. The specimen sequenced was peripheral blood mononuclear cells. All receptors come from a human donor with common variable immunodeficiency.

This clone appeared a few times. The observed sequence ends 3 residues before the CDR3 terminus, with the missing tail filled in from the germline J gene. The rearrangement uses TRBV6-2 or TRBV6-3 and TRBJ2-3; 12 nucleotides match TRBD2. The CDR3 contains 13 residues. The ends lost 8 bases at V and 4 bases at J; junction bases unmatched: 1. Per the germline V gene, CDR1 is MNHEY and CDR2 is SVGEGT. The CDR3 bases that were read are TGTGCCAGCCTAGCGGGGGGGCCAGATACG. Protein sequence: CASLAGGPDT. The CDR3 as a whole reads CASLAGGPDTQYF.

The CDR3 DNA, read in part, is TGTGCCAGCAATGCAGGGGATACAACTAATGAAAAA. Its translation: CASNAGDTTNEK. The entire CDR3 is CASNAGDTTNEKLFF. This chain connects TRBV19 to TRBJ1-4, with D perhaps matching TRBD1 (6 bases). The read falls 3 residues short of the CDR3 end, and the missing part is taken from the germline J gene. This CDR3 region has 15 residues. V lost 9 bases and J 0 bases, leaving 14 bases between the germline ends. CDR1 LNHDA and CDR2 SQIVND come from the germline V gene (reference sequence).

This clone was seen ten or more times. The CDR3 goes on 3 residues after the read ends, and that part is filled in from the germline J gene. The V gene is TRBV5-1, the J gene TRBJ1-5; D might be TRBD1 (5 bases). CDR3 length: 14 amino acids. Trimming left V 4 bases short and J 2 bases short, with 10 bases between. The germline gives CDR1 SGHRS, CDR2 YFSETQ. The part of the CDR3 DNA that was read is TGCGCCAGCAGCCCGGGGGATGGCAATCAGCCC. Its translation is CASSPGDGNQP. The entire CDR3 is CASSPGDGNQPQHF.

There are a few counts of this clone. The CDR3 end lies 3 residues beyond the end of the read and is filled in from the germline J gene. The chain is built from TRBV19 and TRBJ1-5, with 9 bases matching TRBD1. CDR3 length: 15 amino acids. Trimming at V came to 4 bases and at J to 3 bases, leaving 4 bases not matched to a gene. Germline V gene data show CDR1 as LNHDA and CDR2 as SQIVND (reference sequence). The CDR3 region is CASSTDRGDNQPQHF. CDR3 DNA (partial): TGTGCCAGTAGTACGGACAGGGGTGACAATCAGCCC.

A note on this clone: The CDR3 end lies 3 residues beyond the end of the read and is filled in from the germline J gene. The chain recombines TRBV5-1 with TRBJ1-5; a weak D match, TRBD1 (6 bases). Trimming took off 5 bases at V and 6 bases at J, with 18 bases between the two ends. This CDR3 comprises 15 residues. Germline lookup yields CDR1 SGHRS and CDR2 YFSETQ. Incomplete CDR3 DNA: TGCGCCAGCAGTGTAACAGGGTCTCGAAGTCAGCCC. Its translation is CASSVTGSRSQP. The complete CDR3 sequence is CASSVTGSRSQPQHF.

This clone was seen a handful of times. The read is 3 residues too short to cover the CDR3 end, so that end is filled in from the germline J gene. The J gene is TRBJ2-7, the V gene TRBV19, with 7 nucleotides matching TRBD2. J gave up 1 base and V 4 bases, and 1 base lay outside the gene matches. The CDR3 covers 13 residues. Germline V gene data show CDR1 as LNHDA and CDR2 as SQIVND (reference sequence). CDR3 loop: CASSTGGSYEQYF. The covered CDR3 bases are TGTGCCAGTAGTACGGGGGGTTCCTACGAG.

A note on this clone: The read comes to an end 3 residues before the CDR3 does, leaving the germline J gene to fill in the end. V gene TRBV19 combines with J gene TRBJ1-1, with D unresolved. Trimming took 2 bases from V and 0 from J, leaving 13 bases between them. The CDR3 consists of 16 residues. The V gene's germline CDR1 is LNHDA and CDR2 SQIVND (reference sequence). CDR3 sequence: CASSIQVGRLNTEAFF. The part of the CDR3 DNA that was read is TGTGCCAGTAGTATACAGGTGGGCAGACTGAACACTGAA.

This clone was seen many times. The CDR3 end falls 3 residues outside the read, so it is completed with the germline J gene. The chain has TRBV5-4 and TRBJ1-3; D not certain. Germline loops: CDR1 SGHNT, CDR2 YYREEE (reference sequence). With 0 bases removed from V and 3 bases from J, the gap between germline ends came to 7 bases. The CDR3 consists of 14 residues. The sequenced part of the CDR3 DNA is TGTGCCAGCAGCTTGGACGGGGTTGGAAACACC. It codes for CASSLDGVGNT. The CDR3 in its entirety is CASSLDGVGNTIYF.

Only a few counts were recorded for this clone. The read comes to an end 3 residues before the CDR3 does, leaving the germline J gene to fill in the end. The chain couples TRBV29-1 to TRBJ2-7, with D maybe TRBD1 (6 bases). The CDR3 loop spans 14 amino acids. Trimming took off 3 bases at V and 4 bases at J, with 16 bases between the two ends. CDR1 SQVTM and CDR2 ANQGSEA come from the germline V gene. The covered CDR3 bases are TGCAGCGTTGAGGTTTCGGGACACATTTACGAG. As protein: CSVEVSGHIYE. The whole CDR3 protein is CSVEVSGHIYEQYF.

This clone was seen only a few times. Read sequence stops 3 residues before the CDR3 end, and the germline J gene provides the missing end. The chain couples TRBV6-4 to TRBJ1-5; D unclear. V lost 4 bases and J 3 bases, leaving 7 bases between the germline ends. The CDR3 has 13 residues. The V gene's germline CDR1 is MRHNA and CDR2 SNTAGT. CDR3 DNA, as far as it was read: TGTGCCAGCAGTGGCGGGGACAATCAGCCC. This sequence encodes CASSGGDNQP. The entire CDR3 protein is CASSGGDNQPQHF.

Incomplete CDR3 DNA: TGTGCCAGCACCCGGGACTTACAAGAGACC. This codes for CASTRDLQET. The whole CDR3 is CASTRDLQETQYF. The chain employs TRBV2 and TRBJ2-5, with D possibly TRBD2 on 6 matching bases. The read comes to an end 3 residues before the CDR3 does, leaving the germline J gene to fill in the end. The CDR3 is made up of 13 amino acids. The V gene lost 7 bases and the J gene lost 2 bases, with 11 bases spanning the gap. Germline CDR1 and CDR2: SNHLY and FYNNEI.

This clone was seen at least ten times. From the germline J gene comes the end of the CDR3, since the read stops 3 residues before it. This rearrangement joins TRBV6-2 or TRBV6-3 to TRBJ2-6; the D is unclear. Germline CDR1 is MNHEY and CDR2 is SVGEGT. The ends were cut back, 5 bases at V and 4 bases at J, with 12 bases in the middle. There are 15 residues in the CDR3. The CDR3 sequence is CASSATNSGANVLTF. CDR3 DNA (partial): TGTGCCAGCAGTGCCACAAATTCGGGGGCCAACGTC.

Only a few counts were recorded for this clone. One junction end does not reproduce the germline sequence, and a read error may be involved. The read comes to an end 3 residues before the CDR3 does, leaving the germline J gene to fill in the end. The chain is built from TRBV7-2 and TRBJ1-2, with 7 positions matching TRBD1. The CDR3 length is 12 residues. The V gene's germline CDR1 is SGHTA and CDR2 FQGNSA. The CDR3 DNA, read in part, is TGTGCCAACAGCTTCGACAGGGCTGGC. Encoded protein: CANSFDRAG. The CDR3 in full is CANSFDRAGYTF. Full variable domain (remainder filled in from reference TRBV7-2 and TRBJ1-2): GAGVSQSPSNKVTEKGKDVELRCDPISGHTALYWYRQSLGQGLEFLIYFQGNSAPDKSGLPSDRFSAERTGGSVSTLTIQRTQQEDSAVYLCANSFDRAGYTFGSGTRLTVV.

Concerning this clone itself: The DNA ends 3 residues before the CDR3 does, and the rest of the CDR3 is filled in from the germline J gene. This chain links TRBV30 with TRBJ1-1; D call uncertain. The CDR3 contains 14 residues. V was clipped by 0 bases and J by 7 bases, with 15 bases between them. Germline V gives CDR1 GTSNPN, CDR2 SVGIG (reference sequence). The CDR3 DNA, read in part, is TGTGCCTGGAGTGTAGGCAGGTCCTTGGTTGAA. It is translated as CAWSVGRSLVE. The whole CDR3 is CAWSVGRSLVEAFF.

The sequenced part of the CDR3 DNA is TGCGCCAGCAGCCTGGACGGGACTAGTGGTTATGAG. This codes for CASSLDGTSGYE. The full CDR3 protein is CASSLDGTSGYEQFF. The V call is TRBV5-1, the J call TRBJ2-1; 8 bases align to TRBD2. The CDR3 extends 3 residues past the end of the read, so its final part is completed from the germline J gene. CDR3 length: 15 amino acids. Per germline, CDR1 SGHRS and CDR2 YFSETQ. Trimming cost V 4 bases and J 8 bases; bases outside gene matches: 11.

About this clone: Sequencing ends 3 residues short of the CDR3 end; the germline J gene provides the rest. The J gene is TRBJ2-5, the V gene TRBV7-2, with TRBD1 as a possible D gene (5 bases). CDR3 length: 15 residues. V was cut by 5 bases and J by 7 bases, with 20 bases left in between. The V gene's germline CDR1 is SGHTA and CDR2 FQGNSA. CDR3 DNA (partial): TGTGCCAGCAGCCCAAGCCCCCGGGCCCAGGGGACC. Protein: CASSPSPRAQGT. The whole CDR3 region reads CASSPSPRAQGTQYF.

This clone showed up just a few times. Sequencing ends 3 residues short of the CDR3 end; the germline J gene provides the rest. The V and J genes are TRBV7-8 and TRBJ2-5; no clear D. In germline, CDR1 is SGHVS, CDR2 FQNEAQ. The CDR3 contains 13 residues. Between the trimmed V and J ends, which lost 1 base and 4 bases, there was a span of 7 bases. Partial CDR3 DNA: TGTGCCAGCAGCTTAGGTTTCTCAGAGACC. It specifies CASSLGFSET. The full CDR3 sequence reads CASSLGFSETQYF. Full variable domain (missing parts from reference TRBV7-8 and TRBJ2-5): GAGVSQSPRYKVAKRGQDVALRCDPISGHVSLFWYQQALGQGPEFLTYFQNEAQLDKSGLPSDRFFAERPEGSVSTLKIQRTQQEDSAVYLCASSLGFSETQYFGPGTRLLVL.

This clone was counted only a few times. The read falls 3 residues short of the CDR3 end, and the missing part is taken from the germline J gene. V and J are TRBV7-6 and TRBJ1-6; tentatively, D is TRBD1 (5 bases). The germline V and J ends were trimmed by 1 base and 10 bases, with 11 bases remaining between them. CDR1 and CDR2 from the germline V gene are SGHVS and FNYEAQ. The length of the CDR3 is 14 residues. CDR3 amino acids: CASSLGGERSPLHF. Incomplete CDR3 DNA: TGTGCCAGCAGCTTAGGAGGGGAGAGGTCACCC.

The sample holds a few counts of this clone. The read finishes 3 residues shy of the CDR3 end, and the germline J gene is used to complete it. V usage is TRBV19 and J usage is TRBJ1-5; D is possibly TRBD1 (6 bases). Germline V gene sequence: CDR1 LNHDA, CDR2 SQIVND (reference sequence). Trimming took off 9 bases at V and 2 bases at J, with 14 bases between the two ends. The CDR3 covers 14 residues. The CDR3 region is CARGGQNCNQPQHF. The DNA read from the CDR3 is TGTGCCAGAGGCGGACAGAATTGCAATCAGCCC.

This clone showed up many times. The read halts 3 residues ahead of the CDR3 end, with the missing end drawn from the germline J gene. The genes are TRBV13 and TRBJ2-7; 9 nucleotides match TRBD1. Germline CDR1 and CDR2: PRHDT and FYEKMQ (reference sequence). This CDR3 comprises 14 residues. Unmatched junction bases numbered 8, after V lost 5 bases and J lost 6 bases. The CDR3 here is CASSIDRGTLEQYF. The CDR3 bases that were read are TGTGCCAGCAGCATCGACAGGGGGACACTCGAG.

This clone appeared many times. The read is 3 residues too short to cover the CDR3 end, so that end is filled in from the germline J gene. This rearrangement joins TRBV19 to TRBJ2-3, with TRBD1 matching 9 bases. CDR1 LNHDA and CDR2 SQIVND come from the germline V gene (reference sequence). J was trimmed by 1 base and V by 6 bases; bases with no gene match: 5. The CDR3 sequence is 15 residues long. CDR3 residues: CASSHRDRGTDTQYF. Incomplete CDR3 DNA: TGTGCCAGTAGCCACCGGGACAGGGGCACAGATACG.

On this clone itself: The read terminates 3 residues ahead of where the CDR3 ends, so the germline J gene completes it. The rearrangement links TRBV7-3 to TRBJ2-2; maybe TRBD1 (6 bases). CDR1 and CDR2 from the germline V gene are SGHTA and FQGTGA. The length of the CDR3 is 15 residues. V dropped 7 bases and J dropped 3 bases, with 15 bases sitting between them. CDR3 DNA, as far as it was read: TGTGCCAGCAACGCAGTGGGGGCAGACACCGGGGAG. It encodes CASNAVGADTGE. The whole CDR3 region reads CASNAVGADTGELFF.

This clone is medium-sized (0.01 to 0.1%) within its sample. The read gets to within 3 residues of the CDR3 end, and the germline J gene fills in the rest. This rearrangement joins TRBV5-1 to TRBJ1-4; perhaps TRBD1 as D (6 bases). The germline gives CDR1 SGHRS, CDR2 YFSETQ. V lost 2 bases and J 6 bases, leaving 11 bases between the germline ends. The CDR3 spans 14 residues. CDR3 loop: CASSFFGGHEKLFF. The CDR3 DNA, read in part, is TGCGCCAGCAGCTTTTTCGGGGGGCATGAAAAA. Based on the CDR3 plus reference TRBV5-1 and TRBJ1-4, the full variable domain is KAGVTQTPRYLIKTRGQQVTLSCSPISGHRSVSWYQQTPGQGLQFLFEYFSETQRNKGNFPGRFSGRQFSNSRSEMNVSTLELGDSALYLCASSFFGGHEKLFFGSGTQLSVL.

This clone was observed a few times. The CDR3 end is not reached by the read, which stops 3 residues before it; the germline J gene fills it in. This chain uses TRBV7-2 with TRBJ1-1; D may be TRBD1 (5 bases). The V and J ends lost 5 bases and 0 bases respectively, with 10 bases between them. Germline values: CDR1 SGHTA, CDR2 FQGNSA. CDR3 length equals 14 residues. The sequenced CDR3 bases are TGTGCCAGCAGCGCGGGGGGTCTGAACACTGAA. Protein: CASSAGGLNTE. The whole CDR3 region reads CASSAGGLNTEAFF.

Comments on this clone: The CDR3 is cut off 3 residues early in the read; its end comes from the germline J gene. The chain is built from TRBV18 and TRBJ2-7, with D possibly TRBD1 on 5 matching bases. The CDR3 has 14 amino acids. Germline V lookup: CDR1 KGHSH, CDR2 LQKENI. V was shortened by 2 bases and J by 6 bases, with 14 bases between the two germline ends. CDR3 protein: CASSPSQGIGEQYF. The DNA read from the CDR3 is TGTGCCAGCTCACCATCGCAGGGTATTGGCGAG.